Listed here are 4 T cell receptor beta chains from one sample, sequenced in a study of shared clonotypes between healthy human individuals. Clones were read by immunoSEQ multiplex PCR, and TCRdb kept only the in-frame ones, dropping some. In the table there are around 2.3 million clones, approximately 94% of which are singletons. Sequences were obtained from naive CD4+ T cells sorted from blood. Documented subset: CD45RA+ positively selected. These receptor sequences come from a man younger than 35 in good health.

The chain joins TRBV27 to TRBJ2-7; 12 nucleotides line up with TRBD2. The V segment lost 4 bases and the J segment 2 bases; nucleotides outside the gene matches: 6. Germline V lookup: CDR1 MNHEY, CDR2 SMNVEV (reference sequence). The CDR3 is 16 amino acids. CDR3 sequence (DNA): TGTGCCAGCAGTTCGTTACTAGCGGGAGGCACCTACGAGCAGTACTTC. Translated, it gives CASSSLLAGGTYEQYF.

About this clone: Within the sample, other DNA sequences also encode this same CDR3. The gene calls are TRBV6-6 and TRBJ1-5; D is undetermined. There are 12 residues in the CDR3. Trimming shortened V by 2 bases and J by 7 bases, and 6 bases separated the two germline ends. Germline CDR1 MNHNY, CDR2 SVGAGI (reference sequence). The CDR3 DNA reads TGTGCCAGCAGTTACAGTGGACAGCCCCAGCATTTT. It translates to CASSYSGQPQHF.

The V and J genes are TRBV2 and TRBJ2-3; 10 bases line up with TRBD2. CDR3 length equals 16 residues. Germline trimming cut 0 bases from V and 3 bases from J; bases unmatched to any gene: 3. Per the germline V gene, CDR1 is SNHLY and CDR2 is FYNNEI. The DNA of the CDR3 is TGTGCCAGCAGTGAAGCCCCAGCGGGAGGGACAGATACGCAGTATTTT. It specifies CASSEAPAGGTDTQYF.

A note on this clone: The same CDR3 is also encoded by other DNA sequences in this sample. The chain couples TRBV29-1 to TRBJ1-1; D remains unclear. The CDR3 has 10 amino acids. Deletions cut 4 bases from V and 0 bases from J, with 0 bases between. Germline-derived CDR1 and CDR2 are SQVTM and ANQGSEA. The CDR3 sequence is CSVVNTEAFF. CDR3 DNA: TGCAGCGTTGTGAACACTGAAGCTTTCTTT.